What follows are 16 T cell receptor beta chains derived from one specimen sequenced in a study of regulatory and conventional T cells in RAG deficiency. Sequencing was performed with immunoSEQ multiplex PCR; in TCRdb, only in-frame clones are kept and a portion is missing. The data show under 20,000 clones, roughly 89% seen once. Regulatory T cells were sorted from blood as CD4+ CD25-high CD127-low cells. In addition, the sample was reused for a study of regulatory T cells. That source notes: The PCR used 52 TRBV and 13 TRBJ primers.

The sequencing sample was made of Tregs sorted from blood. These receptors originate from a human donor in good health.

This clone appeared once. This chain joins TRBV11-2 and TRBJ1-3; D is uncertain. CDR1 and CDR2 from the germline V gene are SGHAT and FQNNGV. This CDR3 has 15 amino acids. V gave up 0 bases and J gave up 0 bases, with 6 bases separating them. The CDR3 region is CASSLDWGSGNTIYF. CDR3 coding DNA: TGTGCCAGCAGCTTAGATTGGGGCTCTGGAAACACCATATATTTT.

The chain couples TRBV29-1 to TRBJ1-3; no clear D. V lost 2 bases, J lost 0 bases, and 14 bases lay in between. Per the germline V gene, CDR1 is SQVTM and CDR2 is ANQGSEA. This CDR3 is built from 16 residues. This CDR3 is CSVELGTAGSGNTIYF. The CDR3 region has the DNA TGCAGCGTTGAATTGGGTACGGCGGGCTCTGGAAACACCATATATTTT.

The J gene is TRBJ2-1, the V gene TRBV19, with 9 positions matching TRBD2. Germline V lookup: CDR1 LNHDA, CDR2 SQIVND (reference sequence). V was clipped by 4 bases and J by 6 bases; unmatched bases: 10. This CDR3 comprises 16 residues. The DNA of the CDR3 is TGTGCCAGTAGTAGGCTCACGGGACTAGCCGTCAATGAGCAGTTCTTC. It translates to CASSRLTGLAVNEQFF. Full variable domain (missing parts from reference TRBV19 and TRBJ2-1): DGGITQSPKYLFRKEGQNVTLSCEQNLNHDAMYWYRQDPGQGLRLIYYSQIVNDFQKGDIAEGYSVSREKKESFPLTVTSAQKNPTAFYLCASSRLTGLAVNEQFFGPGTRLTVL.

The chain links TRBV6-1 to TRBJ1-1; D may be TRBD1 (5 bases). Germline CDR1 MNHNS, CDR2 SASEGT. Trimming removed 5 bases from V and 7 bases from J, with 20 bases in between. The CDR3 loop spans 15 amino acids. CDR3 nucleotide sequence: TGTGCCAGCAGTTCACCGGACAAGATTGGCTATGAAGCTTTCTTT. Translating gives CASSSPDKIGYEAFF.

The gene calls are TRBV27 and TRBJ1-6, with TRBD1 matching over 7 bases. Germline CDR1 MNHEY, CDR2 SMNVEV (reference sequence). The CDR3 covers 15 residues. V was pared by 6 bases and J by 9 bases, with 11 bases of the junction left unmatched. The CDR3 bases are TGTGCCAGCAGATTAACGGGACAGCCGACTTCACCCCTCCACTTT. It specifies CASRLTGQPTSPLHF.

V is TRBV19 and J is TRBJ2-5; D is undetermined. The CDR3 length is 12 residues. V shed 5 bases and J shed 5 bases, with 9 bases lying between them. Germline CDR1 reads LNHDA; CDR2 reads SQIVND (reference sequence). The CDR3 here is CASSGSQETQYF. CDR3 sequence (DNA): TGTGCCAGTAGTGGCAGTCAGGAGACCCAGTACTTC.

The chain carries TRBV6-6 and TRBJ2-2; 11 positions match TRBD2. The CDR3 length is 16 residues. CDR1 and CDR2 from the germline V gene are MNHNY and SVGAGI (reference sequence). With 6 bases clipped from V and 4 bases from J, the junction kept 7 bases outside the gene matches. In nucleotides, the CDR3 is TGTGCCAGCAGAACCCCACTAGCGGGGGTCACCGGGGAGCTGTTTTTT. Translation gives CASRTPLAGVTGELFF.

The V gene is TRBV5-1, the J gene TRBJ2-7; 10 nucleotides line up with TRBD1. The CDR3 extends over 15 amino acids. Unmatched junction bases numbered 8, after V lost 4 bases and J lost 4 bases. CDR1 SGHRS and CDR2 YFSETQ come from the germline V gene. The CDR3 protein is CASSHLTGGEYEQYF. The CDR3 nucleotides are TGCGCCAGCAGCCACCTGACAGGGGGCGAGTACGAGCAGTACTTC.

J is TRBJ1-3 and V is TRBV28; D possibly corresponds to TRBD1 (5 bases). The germline gives CDR1 MDHEN, CDR2 SYDVKM. The ends were cut back, 3 bases at V and 4 bases at J, with 13 bases in the middle. The CDR3 contains 15 residues. The chain's CDR3 is CASSLIRGNGNTIYF. Here the CDR3 DNA reads TGTGCCAGCAGTTTGATTCGGGGGAACGGAAACACCATATATTTT.

This chain connects TRBV5-1 to TRBJ1-4; D remains unclear. V was shortened by 4 bases and J by 6 bases, with 19 bases between the two germline ends. The germline CDR1 and CDR2 sequences are SGHRS and YFSETQ. The CDR3 consists of 16 residues. CDR3 bases: TGCGCCAGCAGCCCATCTGTAGGGTTGGTCGATGAAAAACTGTTTTTT. Protein product: CASSPSVGLVDEKLFF.

This clone has a single count. CDR3: CASSMTGGFYNEQFF. For the CDR3, the DNA is TGTGCCAGTAGTATGACAGGGGGCTTCTACAATGAGCAGTTCTTC. The chain has TRBV19 and TRBJ2-1, with 10 bases aligning to TRBD1. This CDR3 has 15 amino acids. Germline CDR1 and CDR2: LNHDA and SQIVND (reference sequence). Germline trimming cut 3 bases from V and 3 bases from J; bases unmatched to any gene: 2.

The J gene is TRBJ1-2, the V gene TRBV5-4; TRBD1 aligns across 8 bases. The CDR3 length is 14 residues. Trimming took 4 bases from V and 6 from J; bases not matched to a gene: 8. Germline CDR1 reads SGHNT; CDR2 reads YYREEE (reference sequence). CDR3 nucleotide sequence: TGTGCCAGCAGCCCGACAGGGGTCCGGAATGGCTACACCTTC. Its translation is CASSPTGVRNGYTF.

This clone was recorded a few times. The V and J genes are TRBV19 and TRBJ1-2, with D tentatively TRBD1 (6 bases). V was clipped by 9 bases and J by 3 bases, with 20 bases between them. The CDR3 is 15 amino acids. CDR1 is LNHDA and CDR2 is SQIVND in the germline V gene (reference sequence). CDR3 protein: CASSKWGGRDYGYTF. The CDR3, as DNA: TGTGCCAGCTCGAAATGGGGGGGGCGAGACTATGGCTACACCTTC.

The gene calls are TRBV5-3 and TRBJ2-5, with a weak D call TRBD2 (5 bases). TRBV5-3 is filed as an ORF, its function uncertain. This CDR3 has 14 residues. Trimming took off 1 base at V and 6 bases at J, with 13 bases between the two ends. The CDR3 sequence: CARSLMYGVKTQYF. The CDR3, as DNA: TGTGCCAGAAGCTTGATGTACGGGGTTAAGACCCAGTACTTC.

The chain combines TRBV7-2 with TRBJ2-3, with TRBD2 matching 11 bases. V dropped 2 bases and J dropped 3; count of bases not matched to a gene: 10. CDR1 SGHTA and CDR2 FQGNSA come from the germline V gene. This CDR3 has 18 residues. The CDR3 spells CASSLPTIAGGLTDTQYF. CDR3 in DNA: TGTGCCAGCAGCTTACCTACGATAGCGGGGGGGTTAACAGATACGCAGTATTTT.

The gene calls are TRBV19 and TRBJ1-2, with 9 bases fitting TRBD1. Germline CDR1 reads LNHDA; CDR2 reads SQIVND (reference sequence). This CDR3 contains 15 residues. Losses at the gene ends were 1 base for V and 6 bases for J; bases not matched to a gene: 6. The CDR3 coding sequence is TGTGCCAGTAGTATAGGGGACAGGGTATTCGATGGCTACACCTTC. Its protein is CASSIGDRVFDGYTF.